This T cell receptor (beta chain) emerged from a study of PD-L1 blockade in urothelial cancer. Germline lookup yields CDR1 MNHNS and CDR2 SASEGT. The V and J ends lost 3 bases and 7 bases respectively, with 19 bases between them. The CDR3 extends over 15 amino acids. As to time point: peripheral blood 6 weeks after treatment start. Libraries were prepared by immunoSEQ multiplex PCR; TCRdb keeps only in-frame clonotypes and omits some of them. The data show about 36,000 clones, with 84% seen just once and about 11% held by the top ten. The chain carries TRBV6-1 and TRBJ2-7; D may be TRBD2 (5 bases). The specimen was PBMCs, collected around atezolizumab (anti-PD-L1) treatment. This receptor was obtained from a middle-aged man with urothelial cancer. The CDR3 region has the DNA TGTGCCAGCAGTGACTTGGCAGGCTTCCCGGGGGAGCAGTACTTC. Amino acids: CASSDLAGFPGEQYF.